The present TCR beta chain was sequenced within a study of T cell clonotyping in hematopoietic cell transplantation. Points from the study as a whole: After transplant, recipient diversity fell while pathologically expanded clonotypes grew through day 180.

Recipient blood drawn about 28 days pretransplant and days 30, 100, 180 after. In the case of this clone: Its target is not known.

The data were produced by immunoSEQ multiplex PCR, yet TCRdb's version contains in-frame clones alone and is incomplete. The repertoire holds approximately 7,000 clones, with about nine tenths as singletons. The source was PBMCs, collected 100 days after allogeneic stem cell transplant. This clonotype was sampled from a male patient younger than 35 who had an allogeneic stem cell transplant from a related donor, so the T cells may come from the graft donor. Some clones in this sample may be carry-over from other donors' samples.

CDR3 DNA sequence: TGTGCCAGCAGCCCGGGGGGGCCAGGGAGAGATACGCAGTATTTT. Encoded protein: CASSPGGPGRDTQYF. This sequence joins TRBV7-2 and TRBJ2-3; TRBD2 matches 8 bases. This CDR3 is built from 15 residues. J gave up 5 bases and V 5 bases, and 9 bases lay outside the gene matches. The germline V gene encodes CDR1 SGHTA and CDR2 FQGNSA.